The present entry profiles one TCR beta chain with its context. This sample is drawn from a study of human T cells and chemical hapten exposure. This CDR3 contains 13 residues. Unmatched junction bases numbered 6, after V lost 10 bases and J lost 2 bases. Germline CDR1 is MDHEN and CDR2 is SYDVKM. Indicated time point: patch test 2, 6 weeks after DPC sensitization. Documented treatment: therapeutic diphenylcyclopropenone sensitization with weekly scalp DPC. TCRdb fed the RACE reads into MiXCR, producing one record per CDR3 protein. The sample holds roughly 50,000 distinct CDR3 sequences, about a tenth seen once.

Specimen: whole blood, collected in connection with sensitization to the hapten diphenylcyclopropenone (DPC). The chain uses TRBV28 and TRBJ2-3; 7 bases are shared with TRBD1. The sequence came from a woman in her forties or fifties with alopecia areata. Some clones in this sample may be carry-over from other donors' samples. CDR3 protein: CATGDSFTDTQYF. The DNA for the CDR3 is TGTGCCACCGGGGACAGCTTCACAGATACGCAGTATTTT.